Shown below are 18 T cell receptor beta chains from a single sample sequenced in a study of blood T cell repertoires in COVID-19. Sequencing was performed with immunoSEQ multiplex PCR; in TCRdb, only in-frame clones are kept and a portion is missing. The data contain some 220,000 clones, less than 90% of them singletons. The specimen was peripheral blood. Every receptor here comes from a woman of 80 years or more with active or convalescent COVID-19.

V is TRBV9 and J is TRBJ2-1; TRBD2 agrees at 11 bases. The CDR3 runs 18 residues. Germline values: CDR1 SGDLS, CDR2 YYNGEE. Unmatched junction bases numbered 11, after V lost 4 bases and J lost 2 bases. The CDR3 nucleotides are TGTGCCAGCAGCATAAGAGGTCGACTAGCGGGAACCTACAATGAGCAGTTCTTC. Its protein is CASSIRGRLAGTYNEQFF.

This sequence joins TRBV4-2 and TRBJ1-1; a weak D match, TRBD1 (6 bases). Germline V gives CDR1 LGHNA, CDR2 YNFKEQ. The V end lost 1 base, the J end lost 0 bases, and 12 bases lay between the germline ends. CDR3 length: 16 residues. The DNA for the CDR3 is TGTGCCAGCAGCCAAGCGACAGGTGCCATGAACACTGAAGCTTTCTTT. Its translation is CASSQATGAMNTEAFF.

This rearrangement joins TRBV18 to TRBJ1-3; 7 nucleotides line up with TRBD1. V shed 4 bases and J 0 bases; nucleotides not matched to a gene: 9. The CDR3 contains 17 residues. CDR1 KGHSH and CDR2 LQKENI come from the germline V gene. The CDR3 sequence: CASSRDSATFSGNTIYF. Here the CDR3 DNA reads TGTGCCAGCTCACGGGACAGCGCAACTTTCTCTGGAAACACCATATATTTT.

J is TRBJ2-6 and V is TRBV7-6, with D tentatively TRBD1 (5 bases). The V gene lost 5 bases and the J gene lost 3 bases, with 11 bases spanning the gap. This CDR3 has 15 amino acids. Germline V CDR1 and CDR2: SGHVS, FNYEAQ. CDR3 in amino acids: CASSRGLGGANVLTF. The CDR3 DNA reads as TGTGCCAGCAGCAGGGGATTGGGTGGGGCCAACGTCCTGACTTTC. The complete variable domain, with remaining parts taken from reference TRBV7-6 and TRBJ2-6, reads GAGVSQSPRYKVTKRGQDVALRCDPISGHVSLYWYRQALGQGPEFLTYFNYEAQQDKSGLPNDRFSAERPEGSISTLTIQRTEQRDSAMYRCASSRGLGGANVLTFGAGSRLTVL.

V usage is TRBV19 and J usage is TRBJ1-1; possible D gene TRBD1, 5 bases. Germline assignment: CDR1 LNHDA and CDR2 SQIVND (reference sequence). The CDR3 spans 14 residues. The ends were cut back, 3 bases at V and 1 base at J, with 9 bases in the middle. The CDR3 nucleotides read TGTGCCAGTAGTATTCTGACAGCGAACACTGAAGCTTTCTTT. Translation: CASSILTANTEAFF.

The chain's CDR3 is CASNSVREGLDTQYF. The CDR3 region has the DNA TGTGCCAGCAACAGTGTGCGGGAGGGGTTAGATACGCAGTATTTT. V gene TRBV7-8 combines with J gene TRBJ2-3; the match to TRBD2 covers 9 bases. Germline V gives CDR1 SGHVS, CDR2 FQNEAQ. V trimming: 7 bases; J trimming: 5 bases; junction bases outside the gene matches: 10. The CDR3 runs to 15 residues.

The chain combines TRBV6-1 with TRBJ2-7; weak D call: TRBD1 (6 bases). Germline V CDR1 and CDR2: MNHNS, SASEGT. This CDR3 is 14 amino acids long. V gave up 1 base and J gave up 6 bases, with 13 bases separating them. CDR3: CASSEGGARGEQYF. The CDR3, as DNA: TGTGCCAGCAGTGAAGGGGGCGCCAGGGGCGAGCAGTACTTC.

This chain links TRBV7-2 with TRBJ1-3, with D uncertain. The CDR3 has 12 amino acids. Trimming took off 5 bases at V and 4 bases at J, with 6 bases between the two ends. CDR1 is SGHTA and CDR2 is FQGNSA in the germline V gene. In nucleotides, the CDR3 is TGTGCCAGCAGCCAGGTGGGAAACACCATATATTTT. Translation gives CASSQVGNTIYF.

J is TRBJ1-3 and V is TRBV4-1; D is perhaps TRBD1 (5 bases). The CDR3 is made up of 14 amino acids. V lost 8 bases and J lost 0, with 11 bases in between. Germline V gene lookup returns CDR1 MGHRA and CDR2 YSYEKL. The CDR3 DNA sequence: TGCGCCAGCGGGTCAGGGCTCTCTGGAAACACCATATATTTT. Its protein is CASGSGLSGNTIYF.

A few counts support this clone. The CDR3, as DNA: TGTGCCAGCAGCTTAGATCACAACTACGAGCAGTACTTC. Translated: CASSLDHNYEQYF. The rearrangement uses TRBV11-2 and TRBJ2-7; D is unresolved. The CDR3 is made up of 13 amino acids. The germline V and J ends were trimmed by 0 bases and 3 bases, with 6 bases remaining between them. From germline, CDR1 is SGHAT and CDR2 FQNNGV.

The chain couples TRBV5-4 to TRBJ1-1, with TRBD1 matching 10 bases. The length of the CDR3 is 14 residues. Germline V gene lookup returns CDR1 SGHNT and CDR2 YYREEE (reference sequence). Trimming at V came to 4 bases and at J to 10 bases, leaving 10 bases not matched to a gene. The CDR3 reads CASSPGQGRLVAFF. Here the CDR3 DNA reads TGTGCCAGCAGCCCGGGACAGGGGAGGTTGGTAGCTTTCTTT.

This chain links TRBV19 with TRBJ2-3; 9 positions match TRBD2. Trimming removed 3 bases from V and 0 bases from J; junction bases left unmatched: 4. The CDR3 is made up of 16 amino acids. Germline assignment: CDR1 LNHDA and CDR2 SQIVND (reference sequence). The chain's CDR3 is CASSILLAGSTDTQYF. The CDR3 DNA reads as TGTGCCAGTAGTATCCTCCTAGCGGGGAGCACAGATACGCAGTATTTT.

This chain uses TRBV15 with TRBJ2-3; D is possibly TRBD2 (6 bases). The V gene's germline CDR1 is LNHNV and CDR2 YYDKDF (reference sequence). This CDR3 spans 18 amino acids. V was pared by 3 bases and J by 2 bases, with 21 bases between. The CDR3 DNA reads TGTGCCACCAGCAGCCCTTTCCCCTCGGGAGTGCTCACAGATACGCAGTATTTT. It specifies CATSSPFPSGVLTDTQYF.

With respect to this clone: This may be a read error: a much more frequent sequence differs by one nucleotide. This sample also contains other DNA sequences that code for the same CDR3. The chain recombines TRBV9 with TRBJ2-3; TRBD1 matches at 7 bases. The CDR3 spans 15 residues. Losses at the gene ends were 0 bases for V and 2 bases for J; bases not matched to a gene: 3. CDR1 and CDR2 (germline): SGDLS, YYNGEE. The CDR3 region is CASSVAGTDTDTQYF. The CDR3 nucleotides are TGTGCCAGCAGCGTAGCCGGGACAGACACAGATACGCAGTATTTT.

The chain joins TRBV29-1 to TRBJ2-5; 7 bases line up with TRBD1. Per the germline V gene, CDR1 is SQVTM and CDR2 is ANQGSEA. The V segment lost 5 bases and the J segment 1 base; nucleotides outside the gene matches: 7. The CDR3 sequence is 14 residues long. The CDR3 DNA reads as TGCAGCGTTCTACAGGGGAGTGGCCAAGAGACCCAGTACTTC. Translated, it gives CSVLQGSGQETQYF. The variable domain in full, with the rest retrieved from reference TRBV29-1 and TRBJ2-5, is SAVISQKPSRDICQRGTSLTIQCQVDSQVTMMFWYRQQPGQSLTLIATANQGSEATYESGFVIDKFPISRPNLTFSTLTVSNMSPEDSSIYLCSVLQGSGQETQYFGPGTRLLVL.

CDR3 bases: TGTGCCAGCAGCCAACGGACTAGCGGGGATAAAGATACGCAGTATTTT. Its translation: CASSQRTSGDKDTQYF. The V gene is TRBV3-1 (or the pseudogene TRBV3-2), the J gene TRBJ2-3; 12 nucleotides align to TRBD2. Germline loops: CDR1 LGHDT, CDR2 YNNKEL (reference sequence). The CDR3 runs to 16 residues. Trimming removed 2 bases from V and 5 bases from J; junction bases left unmatched: 5.

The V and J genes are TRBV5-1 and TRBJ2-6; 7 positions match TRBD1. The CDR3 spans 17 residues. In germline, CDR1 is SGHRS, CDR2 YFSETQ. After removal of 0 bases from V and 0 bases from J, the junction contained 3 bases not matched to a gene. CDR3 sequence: CASSLGQGSSGANVLTF. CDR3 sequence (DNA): TGCGCCAGCAGCTTGGGACAGGGTAGCTCTGGGGCCAACGTCCTGACTTTC.

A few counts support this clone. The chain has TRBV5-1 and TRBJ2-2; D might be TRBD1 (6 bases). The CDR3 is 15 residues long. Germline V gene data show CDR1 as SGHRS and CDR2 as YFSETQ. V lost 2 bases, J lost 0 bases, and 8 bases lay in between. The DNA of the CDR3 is TGCGCCAGCAGCTTTACAGGGACGAACACCGGGGAGCTGTTTTTT. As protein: CASSFTGTNTGELFF.